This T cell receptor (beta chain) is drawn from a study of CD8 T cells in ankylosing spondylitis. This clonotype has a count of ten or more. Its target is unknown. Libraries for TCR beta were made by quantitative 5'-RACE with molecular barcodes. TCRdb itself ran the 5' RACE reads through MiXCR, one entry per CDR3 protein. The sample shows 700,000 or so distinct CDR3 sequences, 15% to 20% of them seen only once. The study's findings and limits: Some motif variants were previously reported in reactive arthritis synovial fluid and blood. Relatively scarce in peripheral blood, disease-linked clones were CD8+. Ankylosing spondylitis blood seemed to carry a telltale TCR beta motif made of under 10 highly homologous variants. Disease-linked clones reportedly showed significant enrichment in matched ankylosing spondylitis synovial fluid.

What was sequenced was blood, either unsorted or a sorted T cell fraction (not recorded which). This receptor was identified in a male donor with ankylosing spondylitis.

This chain's CDR3 is CASSPAGGSYEQYF. CDR3 nucleotide sequence: TGCGCCAGCAGCCCCGCGGGGGGATCCTACGAGCAGTACTTC. J is TRBJ2-7 and V is TRBV4-1; 8 positions match TRBD2. Per the germline V gene, CDR1 is MGHRA and CDR2 is YSYEKL. The CDR3 is 14 residues long. V dropped 4 bases and J dropped 1; count of bases not matched to a gene: 3.